The entry that follows covers one T cell receptor (beta chain) sequence. Only one count was recorded for this clonotype. The antigen it binds to is not known. The input lacks base qualities; no much larger clone sits a single base away. Weak support is all one read offers. The library was produced with single-cell sequencing. These reads were obtained on an Illumina NovaSeq 6000. For cell capture and library preparation, the team used the BD Rhapsody Targeted mRNA and AbSeq Reagent Kit in a microwell format. The libraries included TCR, sample tags, AbSeq, and targeted mRNA from the Human T-Cell Expression Panel, along with custom TOX and TOX2 primers. Sequencing of the libraries was done on an Illumina NovaSeq. As for the authors' bioinformatics: The analysis covered about 10,000 cells in total, of which fewer than 8,500 were CD8 T cells and around 4,900 were CD8 T cells with an identifiable TCR CDR3. Raw data were processed with the BD Rhapsody Targeted Analysis Pipeline with V(D)J processing on the Seven Bridges Genomics platform. Quality control, Sample Tag demultiplexing with Lex-BDSMK, clone identification with VDJ Explorer, and Seurat clustering were all done in SeqGeq 1.6.0. A clone was considered non-expanded if it made up <1% of CD8 T cells, and considered a clonal expansion if it made up >2.5% of the sample. In TCRdb, the public reads were trimmed at Q25 with fastp and aligned with MiXCR, with productive beta chains retained. All rows with the same CDR3 protein become a single entry with the most common DNA and genes. It is TCRdb's table, rather than the study itself, that gives the V and J calls and clone size. Here the sample has about 20,000 distinct CDR3 sequences; roughly 38% occur a single time. The ten largest clones represent less than 30% of the sample.

The time point label for this specimen denotes: five sample-tagged time points from pre-transplant (day -1) to day 368 post-transplant, pooled. Thawed PBMC were stimulated with a CMV IE-1 overlapping peptide library for 12 hours, with no transport inhibitors added. After being thawed and rested overnight, the cells were stimulated in R10 medium along with CD28/CD49d costimulation. The IE-1 peptide library was made up of 15-amino-acid peptides, each overlapping by 11 amino acids. Each time point was barcoded with BD Single-Cell Multiplexing Kit Sample Tags, pooled, and stained with oligo-conjugated anti-CD45RA plus sorting antibodies. A BD FACSAria III was used to sort CMV-responsive CD8+CD137+ and CD4+CD154+ T cells at 4-way purity. Blood samples were drawn into EDTA vacutainers and processed by Ficoll gradient within 1-24 hours. This specimen comes from a study of immune aging and cytomegalovirus after organ transplant (dated by TCRdb to the early 2020s). Looking at the study overall: All transplant recipients received three-drug immunosuppression with prednisone, tacrolimus, and mycophenolate.

The full study reports these points: Following viremia, aged-phenotype cells rose post-transplant in clones of any size, with the rise occurring earlier in large clones (days 200-264) than in small clones. TEMRA cells made up a larger share of large clones, and the seven largest clones (1904 cells) gained aged and TEMRA cells while losing TCM cells. CD57 was not measured in the sequencing data, so a conservative gene-based aging definition was used instead.

The CDR3 covers 11 residues, taking in both the cysteine and the phenylalanine. The read is trimmed to its CDR3 DNA, 33 bases read in frame from base 1. Trimmed from V: 4 bases; trimmed from J: 9 bases; junction bases lacking a gene match: 6. Taken from the germline V gene, the CDR1 and CDR2 loops are SQVTM and ANQGSEA. The sample in question was CMV peptide-activated CD4+ and CD8+ T cells sorted from blood, obtained at five time points, pooled. The cell subset or site label, as the study defines it: sorted CD8+CD137+ and CD4+CD154+ T cells after roughly 13 h CMV IE-1 peptide stimulation. The clonotype was recovered from a female donor who had a heart transplant and CMV viremia. The rearrangement combines TRBV29-1 with TRBJ2-7, and TRBD1 matches 7 of the central bases. The CDR3 reads as follows: CSVGDSAPQYF. The DNA reads TGCAGCGTTGGGGACAGCGCGCCGCAGTACTTC.